This T cell receptor (beta chain) was profiled in a study of blood T cell repertoires in COVID-19. For the study at large: The samples span acute and convalescent COVID-19 from the United States, Italy and Spain. PBMCs, B-cell-depleted T cells, or T cells provided the cDNA or gDNA that made up the material.

V was clipped by 4 bases and J by 0 bases; unmatched bases: 3. The length of the CDR3 is 19 residues. From germline, CDR1 is MNHEY and CDR2 SMNVEV (reference sequence). Study processing details: Reference gene primer amplification in the assay estimated nucleated cell counts. Profiled with immunoSEQ multiplex PCR; TCRdb holds only in-frame clones, not every one. D and trimming come from the DNA, and the V and J calls and clone size come from that table. This sample has roughly 99,000 clones, with roughly 84% found just once. Sequencing was done on a sample of peripheral blood. The chain links TRBV27 to TRBJ2-6, with 16 nucleotides matching TRBD2. This TCR came from a human donor in a cohort sampled during active COVID-19. The CDR3 spells CASSSGTSGRGSGANVLTF. Written as DNA, the CDR3 is TGTGCCAGCAGTTCCGGGACTAGCGGGAGGGGCTCTGGGGCCAACGTCCTGACTTTC.